Below, 18 T cell receptor beta chains from the same sample are listed, as sequenced in a study of T cell responses to AZD1222 COVID-19 vaccine. Produced via immunoSEQ multiplex PCR; TCRdb's table is partial and in-frame only. The sample records roughly 130,000 clones, 94% being singletons. The material sequenced was peripheral blood, taken on day 0 of AZD1222 vaccination. The receptor set was obtained from an adult in good health.

This chain uses TRBV12-3 or TRBV12-4 with TRBJ1-2; D is uncertain. This CDR3 spans 12 amino acids. Trimming stripped 6 bases from V and 8 bases from J, with 13 bases between. The CDR3 region is CASRDFFGGYTF. The CDR3 region has the DNA TGTGCCAGCAGGGACTTTTTTGGCGGCTACACCTTC.

This chain joins TRBV29-1 and TRBJ1-2; D gene uncertain. With 3 bases removed from V and 1 base from J, the gap between germline ends came to 6 bases. The CDR3 consists of 12 residues. Germline values: CDR1 SQVTM, CDR2 ANQGSEA. CDR3 protein: CSVEPVNYGYTF. CDR3 bases: TGCAGCGTTGAGCCCGTTAACTATGGCTACACCTTC. The whole variable domain, remainder taken from reference TRBV29-1 and TRBJ1-2, is SAVISQKPSRDICQRGTSLTIQCQVDSQVTMMFWYRQQPGQSLTLIATANQGSEATYESGFVIDKFPISRPNLTFSTLTVSNMSPEDSSIYLCSVEPVNYGYTFGSGTRLTVV.

V usage is TRBV11-2 and J usage is TRBJ2-7, with 7 bases fitting TRBD2. The CDR3 consists of 15 residues. J was trimmed by 4 bases and V by 1 base; bases with no gene match: 7. In germline, CDR1 is SGHAT, CDR2 FQNNGV. The CDR3 DNA sequence: TGTGCCAGCAGCTTAGCTGCTAGCGGACCTTACGAGCAGTACTTC. Translation gives CASSLAASGPYEQYF.

The rearrangement joins TRBV25-1 to TRBJ2-5; D not certain. Between the trimmed V and J ends, which lost 4 bases and 5 bases, there was a span of 11 bases. The CDR3 runs to 13 residues. CDR1 MGHDK and CDR2 SYGVNS come from the germline V gene. CDR3 bases: TGTGCCAGCAGTGTGGGCAGAGAGGAGACCCAGTACTTC. Protein product: CASSVGREETQYF.

The chain couples TRBV19 to TRBJ2-1; 13 positions agree with TRBD2. CDR1 and CDR2 from the germline V gene are LNHDA and SQIVND (reference sequence). Losses at the gene ends were 5 bases for V and 4 bases for J; bases not matched to a gene: 2. This CDR3 contains 15 residues. CDR3 nucleotides: TGTGCCAGTAGTGGGACTAGCGGGGAGTACAATGAGCAGTTCTTC. It is translated as CASSGTSGEYNEQFF.

The chain combines TRBV5-6 with TRBJ2-3; D remains unclear. Germline-derived CDR1 and CDR2 are SGHDT and YYEEEE. V dropped 2 bases and J dropped 4 bases, with 14 bases sitting between them. The CDR3 has 15 residues. The CDR3 region is CASSLLPGAADTQYF. In DNA, the CDR3 is TGTGCCAGCAGCTTACTTCCGGGCGCCGCAGATACGCAGTATTTT.

The chain uses TRBV10-3 and TRBJ1-1, with 7 bases aligning to TRBD1. Germline CDR1 and CDR2: ENHRY and SYGVKD. The CDR3 spans 15 residues. The ends lost 6 bases at V and 1 base at J; junction bases unmatched: 8. The chain's CDR3 is CAIRGFGTANTEAFF. The CDR3 DNA sequence: TGTGCCATCAGGGGTTTTGGGACAGCGAACACTGAAGCTTTCTTT.

The chain is built from TRBV18 and TRBJ2-3; 7 positions match TRBD2. CDR3 length: 16 residues. Germline lookup yields CDR1 KGHSH and CDR2 LQKENI. After removal of 3 bases from V and 4 bases from J, the junction contained 10 bases not matched to a gene. Here the CDR3 reads CASSPFRGSTSDTQYF. CDR3 nucleotides: TGTGCCAGCTCACCTTTCCGCGGGAGTACCTCAGATACGCAGTATTTT.

Comments on this clone: A read error may produce the germline difference seen at one junction end. The chain links TRBV5-5 to TRBJ2-7; 13 nucleotides line up with TRBD2. Germline V gene sequence: CDR1 SGHKS, CDR2 YYEKEE (reference sequence). The CDR3 sequence is 16 residues long. CDR3 protein: CASNKDPGLAGRGQHF. The CDR3, as DNA: TGTGCCAGCAATAAAGACCCGGGACTAGCGGGACGGGGTCAGCACTTC.

The chain couples TRBV23-1 to TRBJ1-2; D not certain. TRBV23-1 is noted as an ORF with a role that remains uncertain. The V gene lost 5 bases and the J gene lost 3 bases, with 13 bases spanning the gap. CDR3 length: 14 residues. Here the CDR3 DNA reads TGCGCCAGCAGTGCGGAGGGAAGATACTATGGCTACACCTTC. It yields the protein CASSAEGRYYGYTF.

This chain links TRBV5-6 with TRBJ1-3; 8 nucleotides match TRBD1. The CDR3 consists of 16 residues. V shed 6 bases and J 0 bases; nucleotides not matched to a gene: 8. CDR1 and CDR2 (germline): SGHDT, YYEEEE. CDR3 bases: TGTGCCAGCAAGTTTCAGGGGGCCTCCTCTGGAAACACCATATATTTT. Translated: CASKFQGASSGNTIYF.

The rearrangement joins TRBV19 to TRBJ2-7; tentatively, D is TRBD2 (6 bases). The CDR3 contains 15 residues. Germline CDR1 is LNHDA and CDR2 is SQIVND (reference sequence). V was cut by 6 bases and J by 0 bases, with 15 bases left in between. CDR3 nucleotide sequence: TGTGCCAGTAGGATCCGGGACTTAAGCTCCTACGAGCAGTACTTC. The encoded protein is CASRIRDLSSYEQYF. Drawing the rest from reference TRBV19 and TRBJ2-7, the complete variable domain is DGGITQSPKYLFRKEGQNVTLSCEQNLNHDAMYWYRQDPGQGLRLIYYSQIVNDFQKGDIAEGYSVSREKKESFPLTVTSAQKNPTAFYLCASRIRDLSSYEQYFGPGTRLTVT.

The chain joins TRBV15 to TRBJ2-7; TRBD1 might be the D (6 bases). There are 19 residues in the CDR3. Trimming left V 5 bases short and J 1 base short, with 27 bases between. Looked up from germline, CDR1 is LNHNV and CDR2 is YYDKDF (reference sequence). The CDR3 region has the DNA TGTGCCACCAGCCCAGGAAGGGACACTACGAGGGGGAAGTCCTACGAGCAGTACTTC. It codes for CATSPGRDTTRGKSYEQYF.

CDR3 coding DNA: TGTGCCAGCTCACCCACAGGGCTGAATGAAAAACTGTTTTTT. Its protein is CASSPTGLNEKLFF. J is TRBJ1-4 and V is TRBV18, with D possibly TRBD1 on 6 matching bases. Germline lookup yields CDR1 KGHSH and CDR2 LQKENI. CDR3 length: 14 residues. V shed 3 bases and J shed 5 bases, with 10 bases lying between them.

The V and J genes are TRBV28 and TRBJ2-7; a weak D match, TRBD1 (6 bases). The V gene's germline CDR1 is MDHEN and CDR2 SYDVKM. The V gene lost 6 bases and the J gene lost 3 bases, with 18 bases spanning the gap. The CDR3 consists of 15 residues. The CDR3 DNA reads as TGTGCCAGCAGCCCAGGGACACCATCATACTACGAGCAGTACTTC. Its translation is CASSPGTPSYYEQYF.

The rearrangement uses TRBV2 and TRBJ1-1; D possibly corresponds to TRBD1 (6 bases). The germline V and J ends were trimmed by 3 bases and 3 bases, with 11 bases remaining between them. Germline V lookup: CDR1 SNHLY, CDR2 FYNNEI. The CDR3 runs 14 residues. The CDR3 bases are TGTGCCAGCAGTGATCCAGGGGATGACACTGAAGCTTTCTTT. Its translation: CASSDPGDDTEAFF.

This clone was picked up one time. The chain employs TRBV5-1 and TRBJ2-7, with TRBD2 matching 14 bases. The germline gives CDR1 SGHRS, CDR2 YFSETQ. This CDR3 is 17 amino acids long. V gave up 3 bases and J gave up 4 bases; unmatched junction bases: 9. The CDR3 coding sequence is TGCGCCAGCAGCTCCGGACTAGCGGGAGGTCGCGTATACGAGCAGTACTTC. Its protein is CASSSGLAGGRVYEQYF.

The genes are TRBV27 and TRBJ1-1; TRBD1 matches at 9 bases. Unmatched junction bases numbered 4, after V lost 2 bases and J lost 0 bases. CDR1 MNHEY and CDR2 SMNVEV come from the germline V gene (reference sequence). This CDR3 contains 16 residues. The CDR3 DNA sequence: TGTGCCAGCAGTTTAAAGACAGGGGGTTTGAACACTGAAGCTTTCTTT. This translates into CASSLKTGGLNTEAFF.